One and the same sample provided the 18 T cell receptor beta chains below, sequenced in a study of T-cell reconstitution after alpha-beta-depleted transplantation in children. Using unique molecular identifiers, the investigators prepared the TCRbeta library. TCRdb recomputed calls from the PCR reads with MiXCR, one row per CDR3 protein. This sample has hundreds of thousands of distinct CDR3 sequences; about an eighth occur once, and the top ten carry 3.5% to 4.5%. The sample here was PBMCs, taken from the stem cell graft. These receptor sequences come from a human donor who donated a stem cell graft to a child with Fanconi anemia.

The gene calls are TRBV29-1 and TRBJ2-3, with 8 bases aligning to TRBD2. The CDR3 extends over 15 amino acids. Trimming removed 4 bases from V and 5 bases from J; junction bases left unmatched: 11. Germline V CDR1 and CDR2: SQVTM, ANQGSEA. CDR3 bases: TGCAGCGTTGCCCCTAACGGGGGGGCGGGAGATACGCAGTATTTT. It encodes CSVAPNGGAGDTQYF.

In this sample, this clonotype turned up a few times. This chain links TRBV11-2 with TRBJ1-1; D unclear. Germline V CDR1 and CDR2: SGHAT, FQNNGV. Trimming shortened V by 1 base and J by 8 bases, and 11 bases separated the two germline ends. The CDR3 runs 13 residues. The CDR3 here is CASSLGHLQEAFF. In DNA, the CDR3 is TGTGCCAGCAGCTTAGGACACCTACAAGAAGCTTTCTTT.

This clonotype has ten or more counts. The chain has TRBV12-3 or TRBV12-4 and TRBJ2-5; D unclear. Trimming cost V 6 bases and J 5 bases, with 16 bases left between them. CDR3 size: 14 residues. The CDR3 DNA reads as TGTGCCAGCAGAAGAGTTTCCATGGGGGAGACCCAGTACTTC. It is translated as CASRRVSMGETQYF.

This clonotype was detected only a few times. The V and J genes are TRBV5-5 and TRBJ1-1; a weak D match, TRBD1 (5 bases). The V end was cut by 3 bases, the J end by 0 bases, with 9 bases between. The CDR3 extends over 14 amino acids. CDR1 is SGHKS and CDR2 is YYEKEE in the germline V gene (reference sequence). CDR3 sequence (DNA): TGTGCCAGCAGCTCGGACATTATGAACACTGAAGCTTTCTTT. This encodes CASSSDIMNTEAFF.

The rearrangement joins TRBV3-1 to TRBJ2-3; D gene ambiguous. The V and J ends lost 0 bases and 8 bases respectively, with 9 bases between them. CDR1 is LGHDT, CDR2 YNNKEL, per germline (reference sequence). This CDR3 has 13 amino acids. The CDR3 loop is CASSQDRIGTQYF. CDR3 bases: TGTGCCAGCAGCCAAGATAGGATTGGTACGCAGTATTTT.

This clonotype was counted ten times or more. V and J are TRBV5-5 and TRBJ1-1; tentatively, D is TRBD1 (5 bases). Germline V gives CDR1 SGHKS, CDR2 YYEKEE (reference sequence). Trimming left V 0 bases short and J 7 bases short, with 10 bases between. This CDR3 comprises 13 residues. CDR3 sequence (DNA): TGTGCCAGCAGCTTGGCCTGGGGGTATGAAGCTTTCTTT. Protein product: CASSLAWGYEAFF. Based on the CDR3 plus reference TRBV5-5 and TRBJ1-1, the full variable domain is DAGVTQSPTHLIKTRGQQVTLRCSPISGHKSVSWYQQVLGQGPQFIFQYYEKEERGRGNFPDRFSARQFPNYSSELNVNALLLGDSALYLCASSLAWGYEAFFGQGTRLTVV.

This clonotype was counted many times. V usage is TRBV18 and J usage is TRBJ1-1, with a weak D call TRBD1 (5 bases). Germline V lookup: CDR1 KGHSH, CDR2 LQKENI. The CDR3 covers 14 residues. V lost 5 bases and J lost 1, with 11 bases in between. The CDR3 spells CASSIQEGNTEAFF. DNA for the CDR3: TGTGCCAGCTCAATACAGGAGGGGAACACTGAAGCTTTCTTT.

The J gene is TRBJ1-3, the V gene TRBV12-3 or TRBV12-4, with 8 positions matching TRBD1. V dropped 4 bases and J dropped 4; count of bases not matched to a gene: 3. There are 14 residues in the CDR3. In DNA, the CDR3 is TGTGCCAGCAGTTGGACAGGGAAGGGAAACACCATATATTTT. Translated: CASSWTGKGNTIYF.

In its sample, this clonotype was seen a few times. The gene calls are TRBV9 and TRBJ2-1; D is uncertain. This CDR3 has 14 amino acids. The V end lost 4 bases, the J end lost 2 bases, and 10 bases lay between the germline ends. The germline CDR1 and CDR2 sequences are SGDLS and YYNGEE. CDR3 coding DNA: TGTGCCAGCAGCCCGCTCCCAACCTACAATGAGCAGTTCTTC. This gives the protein CASSPLPTYNEQFF.

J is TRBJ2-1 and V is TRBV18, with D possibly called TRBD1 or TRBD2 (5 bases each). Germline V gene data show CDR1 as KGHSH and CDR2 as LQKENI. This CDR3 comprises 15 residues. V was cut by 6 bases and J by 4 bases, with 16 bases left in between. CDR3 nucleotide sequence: TGTGCCAGCTCCCCAGGGAGCAATTCTTACAATGAGCAGTTCTTC. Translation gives CASSPGSNSYNEQFF.

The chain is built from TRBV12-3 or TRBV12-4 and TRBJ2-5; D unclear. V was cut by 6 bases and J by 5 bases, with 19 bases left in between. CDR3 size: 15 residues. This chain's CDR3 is CASSPTSAVRETQYF. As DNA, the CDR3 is TGTGCCAGCAGCCCTACATCGGCAGTTCGGGAGACCCAGTACTTC.

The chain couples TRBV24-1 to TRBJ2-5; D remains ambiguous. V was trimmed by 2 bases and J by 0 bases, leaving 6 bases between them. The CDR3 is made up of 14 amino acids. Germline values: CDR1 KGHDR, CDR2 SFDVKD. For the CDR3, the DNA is TGTGCCACCAGTGATTCCCGGTACCAAGAGACCCAGTACTTC. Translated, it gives CATSDSRYQETQYF.

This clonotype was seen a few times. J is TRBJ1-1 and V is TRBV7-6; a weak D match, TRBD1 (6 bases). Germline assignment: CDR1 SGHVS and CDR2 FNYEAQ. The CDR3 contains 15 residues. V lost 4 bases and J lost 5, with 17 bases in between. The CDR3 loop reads CASSYGGGGGTEAFF. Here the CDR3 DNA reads TGTGCCAGCAGCTACGGAGGGGGAGGGGGTACTGAAGCTTTCTTT.

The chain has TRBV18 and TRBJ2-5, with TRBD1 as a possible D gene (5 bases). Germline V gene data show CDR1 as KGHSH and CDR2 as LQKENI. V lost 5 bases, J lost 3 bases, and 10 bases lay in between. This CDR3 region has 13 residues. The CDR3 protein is CASSDPGKETQYF. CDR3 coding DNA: TGTGCCAGCTCAGACCCAGGGAAAGAGACCCAGTACTTC.

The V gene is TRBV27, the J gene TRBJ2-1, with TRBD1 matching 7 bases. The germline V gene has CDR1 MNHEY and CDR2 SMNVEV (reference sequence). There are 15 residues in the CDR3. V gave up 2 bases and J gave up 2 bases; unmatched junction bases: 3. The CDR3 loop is CASSLGTETYNEQFF. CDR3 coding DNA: TGTGCCAGCAGTTTAGGGACAGAGACCTACAATGAGCAGTTCTTC.

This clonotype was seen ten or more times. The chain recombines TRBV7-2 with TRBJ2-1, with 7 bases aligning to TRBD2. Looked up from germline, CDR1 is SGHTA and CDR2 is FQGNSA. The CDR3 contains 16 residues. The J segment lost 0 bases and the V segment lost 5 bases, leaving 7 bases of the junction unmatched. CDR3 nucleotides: TGTGCCAGCAGCCCGCAAGCGGGGAGCTCCTACAATGAGCAGTTCTTC. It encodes CASSPQAGSSYNEQFF.

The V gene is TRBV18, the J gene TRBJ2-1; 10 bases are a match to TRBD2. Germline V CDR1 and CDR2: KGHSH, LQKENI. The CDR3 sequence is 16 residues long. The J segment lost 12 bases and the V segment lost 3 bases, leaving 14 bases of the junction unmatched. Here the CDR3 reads CASSPNVSSGGSTQFF. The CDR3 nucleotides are TGTGCCAGCTCACCGAATGTGTCTAGCGGGGGTAGTACGCAGTTCTTC.

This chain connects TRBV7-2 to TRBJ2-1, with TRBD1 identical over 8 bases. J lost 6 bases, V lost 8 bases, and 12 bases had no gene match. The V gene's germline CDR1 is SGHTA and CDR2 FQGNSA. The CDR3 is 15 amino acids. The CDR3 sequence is CASGLPGQALNEQFF. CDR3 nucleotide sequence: TGTGCCAGCGGCCTTCCGGGACAGGCACTCAATGAGCAGTTCTTC.